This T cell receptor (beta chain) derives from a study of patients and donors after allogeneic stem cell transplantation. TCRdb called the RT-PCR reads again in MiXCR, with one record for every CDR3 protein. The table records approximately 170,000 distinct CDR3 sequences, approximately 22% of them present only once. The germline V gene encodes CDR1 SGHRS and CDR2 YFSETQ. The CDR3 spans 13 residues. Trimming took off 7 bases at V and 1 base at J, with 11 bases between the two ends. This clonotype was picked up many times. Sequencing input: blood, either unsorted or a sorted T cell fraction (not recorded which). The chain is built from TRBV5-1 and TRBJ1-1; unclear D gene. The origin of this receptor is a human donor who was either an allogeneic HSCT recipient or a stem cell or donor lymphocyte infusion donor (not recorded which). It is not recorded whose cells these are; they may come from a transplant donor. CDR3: CASQTGTNTEAFF. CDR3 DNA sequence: TGCGCCAGCCAGACTGGAACGAACACTGAAGCTTTCTTT.